A selection of T cell receptor beta chains follows, all from one sample in a study of shared clonotypes between healthy human individuals. Clones were sequenced by immunoSEQ multiplex PCR, and TCRdb holds only the in-frame ones, with some missing. The profile covers about 2.3 million clones, with roughly 92% appearing a single time and more than 0.35% taken by the ten largest. The specimen sequenced was naive CD4+ T cells from PBMCs. These receptors came from a man aged 18-30 years in good health. Some clones in this sample may be carry-over from other donors' samples. CDR3s include the opening cysteine and the closing phenylalanine or tryptophan. A D gene is named only where the DNA matches it firmly. A row's size may be missing; if present it is once, few, many or a size class.

TRBV6-6	TRBJ2-2	once	TRBD1	CASSYTAGQGAGELFF	TGTGCCAGCAGTTACACGGCCGGACAGGGGGCCGGGGAGCTGTTTTTT
TRBV11-2	TRBJ1-1	.	TRBD1	CASSLGLRGLEAFF	TGTGCCAGCAGCTTAGGTCTCAGGGGGCTTGAAGCTTTCTTT
TRBV28	TRBJ1-2	.	.	CASRGGLSGYTF	TGTGCCAGCAGAGGGGGGCTGAGTGGCTACACCTTC
TRBV18	TRBJ2-7	.	TRBD1	CASGPGQRTYEQYF	TGTGCCAGCGGCCCGGGACAGCGTACCTACGAGCAGTACTTC
TRBV11-3	TRBJ2-1	.	TRBD2	CASSPLTSGGEQFF	TGTGCCAGCAGCCCACTAACTAGCGGAGGAGAGCAGTTCTTC
TRBV5-4	TRBJ2-1	few	.	CASSGVYGEQFF	TGTGCCAGCAGCGGAGTGTATGGTGAGCAGTTCTTC
TRBV5-1	TRBJ1-3	.	.	CASSLGDSGNTIYF	TGCGCCAGCAGCTTGGGTGACTCTGGAAACACCATATATTTT
TRBV4-1	TRBJ1-2	.	TRBD1	CASSQPIGTVLGYTF	TGCGCCAGCAGCCAGCCAATTGGGACAGTATTGGGCTACACCTTC
TRBV5-1	TRBJ1-3	few	.	CASSLAGYGNTIYF	TGCGCCAGCAGCTTGGCGGGGTATGGAAACACCATATATTTT
TRBV7-2	TRBJ2-1	.	TRBD2	CASSRLAGPNEQFF	TGTGCCAGTAGTAGGCTAGCGGGCCCCAATGAGCAGTTCTTC
TRBV5-4	TRBJ1-1	.	.	CASSLEAPGRRGATEAFF	TGTGCCAGCAGCTTGGAGGCCCCCGGTCGTAGGGGCGCGACTGAAGCTTTCTTT
TRBV4-1	TRBJ2-7	.	.	CASSQDREYRATGEQYF	TGCGCCAGCAGCCAAGATCGGGAGTACCGAGCTACGGGAGAGCAGTACTTC
TRBV5-1	TRBJ2-1	.	.	CASSSLDYNEQFF	TGCGCCAGCAGCTCCCTCGACTACAATGAGCAGTTCTTC
TRBV7-2	TRBJ1-4	.	TRBD1	CASSLRGQPNEKLFF	TGTGCCAGCAGCCTAAGGGGACAGCCTAATGAAAAACTGTTTTTT
TRBV2	TRBJ1-2	once	.	CASSESGYGYTF	TGTGCCAGCAGTGAATCGGGGTATGGCTACACCTTC
TRBV9	TRBJ2-7	.	.	CASSPPWGASYEQYF	TGTGCCAGCAGCCCACCGTGGGGTGCCTCCTACGAGCAGTACTTC
TRBV30	TRBJ1-5	few	.	CAWSVGTSDNQPQHF	TGTGCCTGGAGTGTAGGTACGTCCGACAATCAGCCCCAGCATTTT
TRBV18	TRBJ1-4	.	.	CASSGGDEKLFF	TGTGCCAGCTCAGGGGGTGACGAAAAACTGTTTTTT
TRBV7-9	TRBJ1-1	.	.	CASSLDRTGAFF	TGTGCCAGCAGCTTAGACCGGACTGGAGCTTTCTTT
TRBV5-1	TRBJ1-3	.	TRBD1	CASSFTGGSGNTIYF	TGCGCCAGCAGCTTTACAGGGGGTTCTGGAAACACCATATATTTT